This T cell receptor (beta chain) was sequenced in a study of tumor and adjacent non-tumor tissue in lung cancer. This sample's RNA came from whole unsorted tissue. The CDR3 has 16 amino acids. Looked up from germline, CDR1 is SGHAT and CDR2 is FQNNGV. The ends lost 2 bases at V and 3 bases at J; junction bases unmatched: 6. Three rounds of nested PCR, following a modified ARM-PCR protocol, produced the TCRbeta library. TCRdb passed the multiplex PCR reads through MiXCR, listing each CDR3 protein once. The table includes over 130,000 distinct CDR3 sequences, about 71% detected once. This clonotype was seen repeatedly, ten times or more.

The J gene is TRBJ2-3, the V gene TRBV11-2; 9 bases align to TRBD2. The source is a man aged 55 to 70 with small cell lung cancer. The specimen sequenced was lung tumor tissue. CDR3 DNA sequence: TGTGCCAGCAGCTTAATTAGCGGGAGTTTGACAGATACGCAGTATTTT. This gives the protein CASSLISGSLTDTQYF.